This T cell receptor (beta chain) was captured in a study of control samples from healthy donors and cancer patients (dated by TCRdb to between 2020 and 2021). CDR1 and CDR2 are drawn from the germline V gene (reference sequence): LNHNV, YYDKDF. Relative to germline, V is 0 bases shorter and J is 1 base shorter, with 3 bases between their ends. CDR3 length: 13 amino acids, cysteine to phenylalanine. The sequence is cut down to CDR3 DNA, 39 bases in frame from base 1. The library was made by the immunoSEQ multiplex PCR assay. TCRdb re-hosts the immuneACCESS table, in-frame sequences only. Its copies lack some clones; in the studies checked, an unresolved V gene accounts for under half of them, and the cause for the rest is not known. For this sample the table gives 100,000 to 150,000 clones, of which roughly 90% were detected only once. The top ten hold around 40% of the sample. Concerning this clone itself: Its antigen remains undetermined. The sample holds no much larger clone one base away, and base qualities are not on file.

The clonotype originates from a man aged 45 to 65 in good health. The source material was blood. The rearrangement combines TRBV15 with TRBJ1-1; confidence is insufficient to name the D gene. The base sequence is TGTGCCACCAGCAGAGAGGCGAACACTGAAGCTTTCTTT. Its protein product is CATSREANTEAFF.